The sample holds a few counts of the clone carrying this TCR beta chain. What it recognizes is unknown. Looked up from germline, CDR1 is MNHNS and CDR2 is SASEGT. The CDR3 consists of 14 residues. The V and J ends lost 7 bases and 15 bases, in that order; junction bases with no gene match: 12. The data belong to a study of vaccination and CD4 T cells after COVID-19. Study summary: Sampling that followed vaccination took place a median approximately 72 days after dose two, within a range of 14 to 241.

The time point here: late sampling 161 to 241 days after vaccination in a few convalescent patients. Treatment given: approximately 9-day PBMC culture with coronavirus spike peptide pools or control peptides (ViraFEST assay). The Oncomine TCR Beta short-read assay was applied to DNA of cultured CD4+ T cells. TCRdb re-called the PCR reads through MiXCR, storing one row per CDR3 protein. In the table there are tens of thousands of distinct CDR3 sequences, around a third of which are singletons. Here the sequenced sample was CD4+ T cells from blood, cultured in vitro, taken about 7 months after SARS-CoV-2 vaccination. The chain is built from TRBV6-1 and TRBJ2-1; 13 nucleotides match TRBD2. The sequence was obtained from a human donor who had recovered from COVID-19. The CDR3 spells CASTPRTSGSPMFF. Written as DNA, the CDR3 is TGTGCCAGCACTCCCCGGACTAGCGGGAGTCCAATGTTCTTC.